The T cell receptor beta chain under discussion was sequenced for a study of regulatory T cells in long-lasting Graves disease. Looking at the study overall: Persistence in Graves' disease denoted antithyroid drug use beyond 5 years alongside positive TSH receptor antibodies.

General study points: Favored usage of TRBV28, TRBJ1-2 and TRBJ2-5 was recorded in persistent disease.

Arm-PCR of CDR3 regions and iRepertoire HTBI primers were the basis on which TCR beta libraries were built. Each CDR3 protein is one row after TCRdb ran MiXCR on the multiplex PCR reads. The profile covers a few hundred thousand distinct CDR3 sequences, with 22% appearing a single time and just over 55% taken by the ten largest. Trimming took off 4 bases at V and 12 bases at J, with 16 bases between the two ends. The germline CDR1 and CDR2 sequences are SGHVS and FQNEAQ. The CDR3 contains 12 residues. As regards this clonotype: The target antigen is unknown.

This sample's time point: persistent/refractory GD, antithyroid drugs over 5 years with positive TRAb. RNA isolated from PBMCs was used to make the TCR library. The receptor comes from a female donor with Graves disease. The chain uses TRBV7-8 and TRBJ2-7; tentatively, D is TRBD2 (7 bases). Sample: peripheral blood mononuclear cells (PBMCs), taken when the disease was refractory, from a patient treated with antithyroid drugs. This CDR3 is CASSSAGADGYF. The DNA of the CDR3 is TGTGCCAGCAGCTCCGCGGGGGCGGATGGGTACTTC.